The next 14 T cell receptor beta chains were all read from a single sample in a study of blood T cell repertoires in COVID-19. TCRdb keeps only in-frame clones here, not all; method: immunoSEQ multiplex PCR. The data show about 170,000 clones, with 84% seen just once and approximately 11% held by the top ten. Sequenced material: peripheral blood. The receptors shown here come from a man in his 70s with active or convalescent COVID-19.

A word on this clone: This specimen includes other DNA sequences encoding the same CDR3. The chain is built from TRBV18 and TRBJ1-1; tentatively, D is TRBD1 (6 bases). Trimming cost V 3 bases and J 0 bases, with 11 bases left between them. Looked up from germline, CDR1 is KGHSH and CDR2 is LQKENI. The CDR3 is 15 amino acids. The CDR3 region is CASSPRTAMNTEAFF. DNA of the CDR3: TGTGCCAGCTCACCCAGGACAGCGATGAACACTGAAGCTTTCTTT.

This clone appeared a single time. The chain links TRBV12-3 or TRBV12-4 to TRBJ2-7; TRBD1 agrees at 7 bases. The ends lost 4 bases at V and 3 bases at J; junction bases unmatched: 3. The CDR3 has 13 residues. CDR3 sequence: CASSWTGIYEQYF. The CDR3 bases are TGTGCCAGCAGTTGGACAGGTATCTACGAGCAGTACTTC.

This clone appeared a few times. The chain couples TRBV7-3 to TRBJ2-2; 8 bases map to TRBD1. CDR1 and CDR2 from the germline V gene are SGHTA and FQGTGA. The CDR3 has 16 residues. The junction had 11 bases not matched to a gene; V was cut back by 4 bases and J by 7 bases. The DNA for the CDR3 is TGTGCCAGCAGCTCCCGACAGGGGTTTCGCGGCGGGGAGCTGTTTTTT. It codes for CASSSRQGFRGGELFF.

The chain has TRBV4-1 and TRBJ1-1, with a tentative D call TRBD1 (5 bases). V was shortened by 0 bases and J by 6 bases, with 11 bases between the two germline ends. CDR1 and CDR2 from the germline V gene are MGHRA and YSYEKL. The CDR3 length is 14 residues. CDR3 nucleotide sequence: TGCGCCAGCAGCCAAGATGGTGGAGGGGCTGAAGCTTTCTTT. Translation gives CASSQDGGGAEAFF.

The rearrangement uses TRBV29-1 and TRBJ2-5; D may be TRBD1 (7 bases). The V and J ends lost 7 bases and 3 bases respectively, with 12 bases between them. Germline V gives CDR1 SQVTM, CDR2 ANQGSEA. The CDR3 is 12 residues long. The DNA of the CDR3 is TGCAGCGGGGGGGACAGAGAAGAGACCCAGTACTTC. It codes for CSGGDREETQYF.

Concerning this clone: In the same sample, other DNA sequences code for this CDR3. CDR3 nucleotide sequence: TGTGCCAGCAGCGTAGGGGGACAGGCTGGAAACACCATATATTTT. It specifies CASSVGGQAGNTIYF. The V call is TRBV9, the J call TRBJ1-3, with 8 bases lining up with TRBD1. This CDR3 has 15 amino acids. Germline trimming cut 0 bases from V and 2 bases from J; bases unmatched to any gene: 1. Germline-derived CDR1 and CDR2 are SGDLS and YYNGEE. The whole variable domain, filled in from reference TRBV9 and TRBJ1-3, reads DSGVTQTPKHLITATGQRVTLRCSPRSGDLSVYWYQQSLDQGLQFLIQYYNGEERAKGNILERFSAQQFPDLHSELNLSSLELGDSALYFCASSVGGQAGNTIYFGEGSWLTVV.

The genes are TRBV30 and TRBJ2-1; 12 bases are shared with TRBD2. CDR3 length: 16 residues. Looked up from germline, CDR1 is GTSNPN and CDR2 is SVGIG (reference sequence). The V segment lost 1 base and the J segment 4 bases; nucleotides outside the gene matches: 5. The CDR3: CAWSAVGTSGYNEQFF. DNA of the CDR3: TGTGCCTGGAGTGCTGTGGGGACTAGCGGGTACAATGAGCAGTTCTTC.

The CDR3 reads CASSRLGVGNQPQHF. The CDR3 DNA reads as TGTGCCAGCAGCAGGCTAGGGGTCGGCAATCAGCCCCAGCATTTT. J is TRBJ1-5 and V is TRBV6-6, with D tentatively TRBD1 (5 bases). The CDR3 spans 15 residues. The V gene lost 6 bases and the J gene lost 2 bases, with 14 bases spanning the gap. Germline V lookup: CDR1 MNHNY, CDR2 SVGAGI (reference sequence).

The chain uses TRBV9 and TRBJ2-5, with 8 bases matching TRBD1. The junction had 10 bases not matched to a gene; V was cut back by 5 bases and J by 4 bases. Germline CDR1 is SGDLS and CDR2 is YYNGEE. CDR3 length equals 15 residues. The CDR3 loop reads CASSEQGVRGETQYF. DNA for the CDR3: TGTGCCAGCAGTGAACAGGGGGTTAGGGGAGAGACCCAGTACTTC.

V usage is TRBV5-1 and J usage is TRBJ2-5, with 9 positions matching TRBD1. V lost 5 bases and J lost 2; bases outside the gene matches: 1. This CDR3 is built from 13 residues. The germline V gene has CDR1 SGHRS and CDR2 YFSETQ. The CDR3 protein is CASSGQGQETQYF. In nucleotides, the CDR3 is TGCGCCAGCAGTGGACAGGGGCAAGAGACCCAGTACTTC.

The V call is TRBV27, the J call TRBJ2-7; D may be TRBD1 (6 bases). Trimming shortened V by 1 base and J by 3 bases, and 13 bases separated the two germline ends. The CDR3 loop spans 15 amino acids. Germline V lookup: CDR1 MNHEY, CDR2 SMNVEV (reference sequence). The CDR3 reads CASSLFSAGDYEQYF. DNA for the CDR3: TGTGCCAGCAGTTTATTCAGCGCAGGGGACTACGAGCAGTACTTC.

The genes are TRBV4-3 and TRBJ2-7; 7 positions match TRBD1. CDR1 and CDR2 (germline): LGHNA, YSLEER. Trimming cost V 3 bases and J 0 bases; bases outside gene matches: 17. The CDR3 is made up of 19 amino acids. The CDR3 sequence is CASSHAPYTGQLSSYEQYF. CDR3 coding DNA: TGCGCCAGCAGCCATGCTCCTTATACGGGACAGCTAAGCTCCTACGAGCAGTACTTC.

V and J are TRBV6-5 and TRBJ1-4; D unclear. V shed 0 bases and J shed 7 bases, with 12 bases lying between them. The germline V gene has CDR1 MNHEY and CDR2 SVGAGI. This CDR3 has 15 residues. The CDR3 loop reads CASSYSGSGGEKLFF. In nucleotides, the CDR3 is TGTGCCAGCAGTTACTCGGGAAGTGGAGGTGAAAAACTGTTTTTT.

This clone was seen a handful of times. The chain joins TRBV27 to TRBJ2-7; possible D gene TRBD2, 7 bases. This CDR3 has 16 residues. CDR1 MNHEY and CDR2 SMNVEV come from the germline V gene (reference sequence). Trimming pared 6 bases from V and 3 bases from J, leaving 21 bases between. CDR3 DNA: TGTGCCAGCAGCCCTCAAGGGGGGGTAAGGGGCTACGAGCAGTACTTC. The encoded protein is CASSPQGGVRGYEQYF.